This entry lists 4 T cell receptor beta chains sequenced from one sample in a study of T cells in localized non-small cell lung cancer. Sequencing used immunoSEQ multiplex PCR; TCRdb keeps in-frame clones, though not all of them. This table has roughly 18,000 clones, over 80% appearing once. This specimen consisted of peripheral blood, obtained before any cancer treatment. The origin of the receptors is a female donor of 60 years or more with stage I lung adenocarcinoma.

The genes are TRBV6-1 and TRBJ1-2; the D gene is possibly TRBD1 (5 bases). With 7 bases removed from V and 1 base from J, the gap between germline ends came to 13 bases. CDR1 and CDR2 from the germline V gene are MNHNS and SASEGT. This CDR3 region has 14 residues. The CDR3 spells CASTQQAINYGYTF. As DNA, the CDR3 is TGTGCCAGCACCCAACAGGCGATTAACTATGGCTACACCTTC.

V gene TRBV1 combines with J gene TRBJ2-3. TRBV1 constitutes a pseudogene. The CDR3 covers 16 residues. The CDR3 loop is CTSPREASWSPDTQYF. CDR3 DNA: TGCACCAGCCCCCGCGAAGCCAGTTGGTCGCCAGATACGCAGTATTTT.

J is TRBJ2-1 and V is TRBV2, with 10 bases fitting TRBD2. The trim removed 7 bases at V and 9 bases at J, leaving 9 bases unmatched. Germline V gene sequence: CDR1 SNHLY, CDR2 FYNNEI. The CDR3 is 14 amino acids. Here the CDR3 reads CASKGTAGGSEQFF. The CDR3 DNA reads as TGTGCCAGCAAGGGAACAGCGGGGGGGTCTGAGCAGTTCTTC.

V usage is TRBV9 and J usage is TRBJ2-3; 14 bases match TRBD2. CDR3 length: 16 residues. With V trimmed by 1 base and J by 8 bases, 6 bases remained unmatched. Germline V gene lookup returns CDR1 SGDLS and CDR2 YYNGEE. The CDR3 DNA is TGTGCCAGCAGCGTATACGGGACTAGCGGGGGTGGTACGCAGTATTTT. It specifies CASSVYGTSGGGTQYF.